This TCR beta chain was sequenced in a study of CD4 and CD8 cells across lung adenocarcinoma regions. TCRdb recomputed calls from the PCR reads with MiXCR, one row per CDR3 protein. The table records 22,000 or so distinct CDR3 sequences, around half of them present only once. The count of this clonotype is one. The CDR3 is 16 amino acids. Trimming pared 5 bases from V and 1 base from J, leaving 16 bases between. Germline CDR1 and CDR2: LNHDA and SQIVND (reference sequence). Donors had localized lung adenocarcinoma, a non-small cell lung cancer. This clonotype was obtained from a female donor with lung adenocarcinoma. The CD4 and CD8 labels of this study may be unreliable. V usage is TRBV19 and J usage is TRBJ2-3; tentatively, D is TRBD2 (5 bases). Sequenced sample: CD8+ T cells from the center of a lung tumor. The CDR3 here is CASSPLSAERTDTQYF. The CDR3 nucleotides read TGTGCCAGTAGTCCCTTGTCAGCGGAGCGCACAGATACGCAGTATTTT.